These 5 T cell receptor beta chains were sequenced from one sample in a study of CD8+ T cells in alopecia areata. Regarding treatment: oral pan-JAK inhibitor, 5-10 mg twice daily. Investigators isolated RNA and reverse transcribed it into cDNA to act as the sequencing template. TCRdb keeps only in-frame clones here, not all; method: immunoSEQ multiplex PCR. The sample has about 140,000 clones, 82% seen once. Sequenced here: CD8+ T cells sorted from blood, sampled at week 4, from a patient treated with tofacitinib. The receptors stem from a human donor with alopecia areata.

The rearrangement uses TRBV7-9 and TRBJ1-2; a weak D match, TRBD1 (6 bases). The CDR3 has 17 residues. CDR1 is SEHNR and CDR2 is FQNEAQ in the germline V gene (reference sequence). The germline V and J ends were trimmed by 5 bases and 1 base, with 20 bases remaining between them. The CDR3 region has the DNA TGTGCCAGCAGCGGGGACGCTACAGGGCCTAATAACTATGGCTACACCTTC. Amino acid sequence: CASSGDATGPNNYGYTF.

The chain carries TRBV15 and TRBJ2-7; weak D call: TRBD2 (5 bases). CDR3 length: 13 residues. Between the trimmed V and J ends, which lost 5 bases and 0 bases, there was a span of 8 bases. Germline V gives CDR1 LNHNV, CDR2 YYDKDF (reference sequence). The CDR3, as DNA: TGTGCCACCAGCCCCCGGGACTCCTACGAGCAGTACTTC. Its translation: CATSPRDSYEQYF.

J is TRBJ1-1 and V is TRBV29-1; the D is unclear. V lost 1 base to trimming and J lost 4 bases, with 10 bases between them. Germline V gives CDR1 SQVTM, CDR2 ANQGSEA. The CDR3 is made up of 13 amino acids. CDR3 sequence (DNA): TGCAGCGTTGAAGCGGAGGACGTCACTGAAGCTTTCTTT. This sequence encodes CSVEAEDVTEAFF.

This chain links TRBV11-2 with TRBJ1-1; 8 positions match TRBD1. CDR1 is SGHAT and CDR2 is FQNNGV in the germline V gene. CDR3 length: 14 residues. V lost 5 bases, J lost 0 bases, and 2 bases stayed unmatched. Written as DNA, the CDR3 is TGTGCCAGCAGCCGGACAGGGCTGAACACTGAAGCTTTCTTT. Encoded protein: CASSRTGLNTEAFF.

This chain links TRBV27 with TRBJ2-7, with TRBD1 identical over 10 bases. This CDR3 region has 15 residues. Looked up from germline, CDR1 is MNHEY and CDR2 is SMNVEV (reference sequence). The V and J ends lost 2 bases and 6 bases, in that order; junction bases with no gene match: 7. Here the CDR3 reads CASSLIGTGVGEQYF. The CDR3 DNA reads TGTGCCAGCAGTTTAATCGGGACAGGGGTTGGCGAGCAGTACTTC.